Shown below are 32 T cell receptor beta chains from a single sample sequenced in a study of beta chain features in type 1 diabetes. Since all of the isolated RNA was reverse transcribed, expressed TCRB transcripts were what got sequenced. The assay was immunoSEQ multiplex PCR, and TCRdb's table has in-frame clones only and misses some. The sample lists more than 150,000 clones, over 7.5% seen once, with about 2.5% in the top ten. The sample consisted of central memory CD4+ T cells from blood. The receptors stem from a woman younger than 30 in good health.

CDR3 sequence: CASSPRESGEQFF. The CDR3 DNA follows: TGTGCCAGCAGCCCCCGCGAGTCGGGTGAGCAGTTCTTC. J is TRBJ2-1 and V is TRBV11-3; no clear D. The CDR3 has 13 amino acids. The germline CDR1 and CDR2 sequences are SGHNT and YENEEA. V shed 5 bases and J shed 9 bases, with 14 bases lying between them.

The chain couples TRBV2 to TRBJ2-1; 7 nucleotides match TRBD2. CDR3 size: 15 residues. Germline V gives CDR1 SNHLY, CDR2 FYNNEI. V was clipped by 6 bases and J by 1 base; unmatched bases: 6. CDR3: CASSVDGRSYNEQFF. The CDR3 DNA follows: TGTGCCAGCAGCGTCGACGGGAGGTCCTACAATGAGCAGTTCTTC.

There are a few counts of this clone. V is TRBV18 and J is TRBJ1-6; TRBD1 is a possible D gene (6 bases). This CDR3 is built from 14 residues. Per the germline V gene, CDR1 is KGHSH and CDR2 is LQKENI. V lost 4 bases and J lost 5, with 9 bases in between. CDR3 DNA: TGTGCCAGCTCACAGCGGACAGATAATTCACCCCTCCACTTT. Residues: CASSQRTDNSPLHF.

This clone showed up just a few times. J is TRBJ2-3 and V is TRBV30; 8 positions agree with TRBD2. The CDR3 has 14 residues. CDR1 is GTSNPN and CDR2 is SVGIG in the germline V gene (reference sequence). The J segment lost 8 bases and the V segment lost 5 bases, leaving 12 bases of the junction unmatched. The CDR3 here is CAWDSGMRAGTQYF. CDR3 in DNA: TGTGCCTGGGATAGCGGGATGAGAGCGGGTACGCAGTATTTT.

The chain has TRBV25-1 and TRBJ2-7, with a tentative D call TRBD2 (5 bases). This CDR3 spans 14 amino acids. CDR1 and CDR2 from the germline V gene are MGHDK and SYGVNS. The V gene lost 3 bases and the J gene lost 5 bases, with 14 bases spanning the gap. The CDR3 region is CASSDEGRGDEQYF. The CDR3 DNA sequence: TGTGCCAGCAGTGACGAGGGCCGTGGGGACGAGCAGTACTTC.

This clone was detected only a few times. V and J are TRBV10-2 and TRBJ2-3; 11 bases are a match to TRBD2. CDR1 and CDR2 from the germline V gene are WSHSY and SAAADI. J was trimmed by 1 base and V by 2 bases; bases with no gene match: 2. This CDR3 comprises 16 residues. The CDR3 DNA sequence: TGCGCCAGCAGTGAGGCACTAGCGGGAGGCACAGATACGCAGTATTTT. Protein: CASSEALAGGTDTQYF.

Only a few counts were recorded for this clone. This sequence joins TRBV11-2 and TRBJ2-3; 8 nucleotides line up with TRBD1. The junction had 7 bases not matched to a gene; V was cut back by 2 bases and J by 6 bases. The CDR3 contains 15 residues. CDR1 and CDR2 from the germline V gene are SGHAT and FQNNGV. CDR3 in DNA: TGTGCCAGCAGCTTACGAGGACAGGGTGTGGATACGCAGTATTTT. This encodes CASSLRGQGVDTQYF.

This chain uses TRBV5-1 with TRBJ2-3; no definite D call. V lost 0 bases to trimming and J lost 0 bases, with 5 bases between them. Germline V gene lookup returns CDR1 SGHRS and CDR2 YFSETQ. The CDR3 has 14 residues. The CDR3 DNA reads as TGCGCCAGCAGCTTGGATACTAGCACAGATACGCAGTATTTT. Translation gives CASSLDTSTDTQYF. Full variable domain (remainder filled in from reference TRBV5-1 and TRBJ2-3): KAGVTQTPRYLIKTRGQQVTLSCSPISGHRSVSWYQQTPGQGLQFLFEYFSETQRNKGNFPGRFSGRQFSNSRSEMNVSTLELGDSALYLCASSLDTSTDTQYFGPGTRLTVL.

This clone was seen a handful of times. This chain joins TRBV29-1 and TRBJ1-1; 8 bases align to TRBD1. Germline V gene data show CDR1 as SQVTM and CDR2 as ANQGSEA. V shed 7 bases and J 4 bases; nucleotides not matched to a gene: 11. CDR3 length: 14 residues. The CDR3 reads CSGQGAVRSTEAFF. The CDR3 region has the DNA TGCAGCGGGCAGGGGGCGGTCCGAAGCACTGAAGCTTTCTTT. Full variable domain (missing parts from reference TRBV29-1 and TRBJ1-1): SAVISQKPSRDICQRGTSLTIQCQVDSQVTMMFWYRQQPGQSLTLIATANQGSEATYESGFVIDKFPISRPNLTFSTLTVSNMSPEDSSIYLCSGQGAVRSTEAFFGQGTRLTVV.

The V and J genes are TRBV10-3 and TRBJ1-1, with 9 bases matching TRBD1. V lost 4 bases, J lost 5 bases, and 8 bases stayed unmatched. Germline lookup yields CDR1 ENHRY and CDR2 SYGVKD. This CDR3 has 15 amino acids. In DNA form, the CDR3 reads TGTGCCATCAGTGTACAGGGGGCAGGGGAAACTGAAGCTTTCTTT. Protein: CAISVQGAGETEAFF.

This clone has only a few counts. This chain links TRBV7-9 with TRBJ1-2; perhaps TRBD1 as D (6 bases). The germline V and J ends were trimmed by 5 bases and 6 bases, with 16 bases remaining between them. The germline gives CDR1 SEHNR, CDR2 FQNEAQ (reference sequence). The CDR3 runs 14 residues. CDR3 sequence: CASSNQMDSDGYTF. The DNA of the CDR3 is TGTGCCAGCAGCAATCAAATGGACAGCGATGGCTACACCTTC.

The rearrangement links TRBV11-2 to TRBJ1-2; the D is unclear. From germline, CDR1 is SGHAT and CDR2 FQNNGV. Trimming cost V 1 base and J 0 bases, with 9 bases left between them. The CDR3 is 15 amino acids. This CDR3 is CASSLAPSANYGYTF. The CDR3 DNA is TGTGCCAGCAGCTTAGCCCCCTCAGCTAACTATGGCTACACCTTC.

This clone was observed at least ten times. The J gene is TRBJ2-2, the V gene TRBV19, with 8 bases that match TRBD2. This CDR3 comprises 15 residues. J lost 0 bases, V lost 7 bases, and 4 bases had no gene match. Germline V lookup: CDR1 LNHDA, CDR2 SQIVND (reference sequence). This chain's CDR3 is CASTTSGANTGELFF. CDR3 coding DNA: TGTGCCAGTACCACTAGCGGAGCGAACACCGGGGAGCTGTTTTTT.

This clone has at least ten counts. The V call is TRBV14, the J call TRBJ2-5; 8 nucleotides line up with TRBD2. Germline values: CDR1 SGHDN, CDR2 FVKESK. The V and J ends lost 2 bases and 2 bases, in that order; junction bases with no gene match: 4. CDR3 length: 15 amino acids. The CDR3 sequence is CASSQQLAGQETQYF. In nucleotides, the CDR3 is TGTGCCAGCAGCCAACAATTAGCGGGACAAGAGACCCAGTACTTC.

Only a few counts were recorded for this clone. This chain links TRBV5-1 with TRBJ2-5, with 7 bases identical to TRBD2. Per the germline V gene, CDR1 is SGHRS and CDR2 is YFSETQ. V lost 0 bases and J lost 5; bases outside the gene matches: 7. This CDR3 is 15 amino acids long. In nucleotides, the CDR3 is TGCGCCAGCAGCTTGGCCGTAACTAGCGAGGAGACCCAGTACTTC. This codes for CASSLAVTSEETQYF.

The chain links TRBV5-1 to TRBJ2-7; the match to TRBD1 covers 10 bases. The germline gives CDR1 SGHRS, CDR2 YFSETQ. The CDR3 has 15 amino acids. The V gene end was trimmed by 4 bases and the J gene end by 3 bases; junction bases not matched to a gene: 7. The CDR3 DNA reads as TGCGCCAGCAGCAAGGGGACAGGGGACGGCTACGAGCAGTACTTC. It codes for CASSKGTGDGYEQYF.

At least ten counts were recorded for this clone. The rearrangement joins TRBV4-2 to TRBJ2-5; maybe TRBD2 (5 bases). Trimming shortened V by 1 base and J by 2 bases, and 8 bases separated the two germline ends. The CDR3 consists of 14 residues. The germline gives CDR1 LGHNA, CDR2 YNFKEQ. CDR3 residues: CASSQVGGQETQYF. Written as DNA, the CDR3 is TGTGCCAGCAGCCAAGTAGGCGGGCAAGAGACCCAGTACTTC.

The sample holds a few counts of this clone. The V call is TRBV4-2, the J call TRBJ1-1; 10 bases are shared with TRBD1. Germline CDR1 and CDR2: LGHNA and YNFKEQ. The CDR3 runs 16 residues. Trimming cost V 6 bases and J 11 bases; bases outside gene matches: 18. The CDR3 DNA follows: TGTGCCAGCAGACTCCGGGGACAGGGGACGACTTCTGGGGCTTTCTTT. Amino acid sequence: CASRLRGQGTTSGAFF.

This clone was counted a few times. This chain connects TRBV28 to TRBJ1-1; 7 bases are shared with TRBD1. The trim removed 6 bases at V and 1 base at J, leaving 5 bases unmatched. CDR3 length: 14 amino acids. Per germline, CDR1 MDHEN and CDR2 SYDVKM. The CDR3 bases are TGTGCCAGCAGCGAGACAGGGAGGAACACTGAAGCTTTCTTT. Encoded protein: CASSETGRNTEAFF.

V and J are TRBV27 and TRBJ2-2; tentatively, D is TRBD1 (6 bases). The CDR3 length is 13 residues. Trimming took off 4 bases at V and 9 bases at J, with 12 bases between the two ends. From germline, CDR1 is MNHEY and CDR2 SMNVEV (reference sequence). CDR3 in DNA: TGTGCCAGCAGTTCAGGGGCAACACGGGAGCTGTTTTTT. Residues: CASSSGATRELFF.

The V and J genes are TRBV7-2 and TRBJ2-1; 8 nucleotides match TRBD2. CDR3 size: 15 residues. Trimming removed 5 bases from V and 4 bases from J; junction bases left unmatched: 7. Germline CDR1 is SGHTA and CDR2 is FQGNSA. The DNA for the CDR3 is TGTGCCAGCAGCACCCGGGAGGGGCCTTACAATGAGCAGTTCTTC. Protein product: CASSTREGPYNEQFF.

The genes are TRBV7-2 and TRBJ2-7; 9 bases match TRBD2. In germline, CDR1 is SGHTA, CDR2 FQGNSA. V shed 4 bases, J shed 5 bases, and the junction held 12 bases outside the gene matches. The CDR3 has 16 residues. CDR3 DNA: TGTGCCAGCAGCTCCCAGCGGCGGGGGGGCCGAGACGAGCAGTACTTC. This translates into CASSSQRRGGRDEQYF.

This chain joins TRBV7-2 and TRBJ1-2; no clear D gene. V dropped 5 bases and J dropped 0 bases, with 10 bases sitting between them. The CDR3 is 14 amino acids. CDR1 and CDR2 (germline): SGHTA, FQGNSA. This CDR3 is CASSQETANYGYTF. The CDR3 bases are TGTGCCAGCAGCCAAGAAACAGCTAACTATGGCTACACCTTC.

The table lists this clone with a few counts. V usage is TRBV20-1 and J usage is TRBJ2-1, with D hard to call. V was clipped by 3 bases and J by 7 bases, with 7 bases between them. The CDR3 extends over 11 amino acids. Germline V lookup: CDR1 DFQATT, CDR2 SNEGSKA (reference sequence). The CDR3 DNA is TGCAGTGCTAGTCCCGGGAATGAGCAGTTCTTC. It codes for CSASPGNEQFF.

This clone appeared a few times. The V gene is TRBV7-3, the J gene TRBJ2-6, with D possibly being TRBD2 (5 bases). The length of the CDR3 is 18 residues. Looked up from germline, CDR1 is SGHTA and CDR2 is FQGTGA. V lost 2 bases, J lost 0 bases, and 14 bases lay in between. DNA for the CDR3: TGTGCCAGCAGCTTATATGGACTCGCCACCTCTGGGGCCAACGTCCTGACTTTC. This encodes CASSLYGLATSGANVLTF. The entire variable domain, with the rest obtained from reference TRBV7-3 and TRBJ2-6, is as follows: GAGVSQTPSNKVTEKGKYVELRCDPISGHTALYWYRQSLGQGPEFLIYFQGTGAADDSGLPNDRFFAVRPEGSVSTLKIQRTERGDSAVYLCASSLYGLATSGANVLTFGAGSRLTVL.

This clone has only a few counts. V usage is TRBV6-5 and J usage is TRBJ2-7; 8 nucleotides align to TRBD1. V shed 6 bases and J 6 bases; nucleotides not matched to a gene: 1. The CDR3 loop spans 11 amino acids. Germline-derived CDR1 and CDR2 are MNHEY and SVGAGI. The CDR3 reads CASSGQGEQYF. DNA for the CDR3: TGTGCCAGCAGCGGACAGGGCGAGCAGTACTTC.

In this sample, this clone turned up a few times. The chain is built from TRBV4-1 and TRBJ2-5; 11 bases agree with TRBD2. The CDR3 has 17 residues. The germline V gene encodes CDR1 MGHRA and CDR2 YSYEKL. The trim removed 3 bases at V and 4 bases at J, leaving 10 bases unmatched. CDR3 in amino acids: CASSQSLSGREGETQYF. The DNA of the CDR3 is TGCGCCAGCAGCCAGAGTCTTAGCGGGAGGGAGGGAGAGACCCAGTACTTC.

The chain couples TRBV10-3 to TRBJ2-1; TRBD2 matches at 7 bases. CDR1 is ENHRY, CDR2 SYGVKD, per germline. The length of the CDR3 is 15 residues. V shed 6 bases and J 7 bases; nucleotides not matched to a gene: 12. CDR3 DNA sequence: TGTGCCATCAGGAAATCAGGTAGCGGGTATAATGAGCAGTTCTTC. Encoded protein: CAIRKSGSGYNEQFF.

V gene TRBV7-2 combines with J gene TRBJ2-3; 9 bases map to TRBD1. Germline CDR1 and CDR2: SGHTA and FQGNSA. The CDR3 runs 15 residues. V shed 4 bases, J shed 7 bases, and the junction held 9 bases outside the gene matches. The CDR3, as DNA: TGTGCCAGCAGCTCTCCGGGACAGGGTGCCAATACGCAGTATTTT. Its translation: CASSSPGQGANTQYF.

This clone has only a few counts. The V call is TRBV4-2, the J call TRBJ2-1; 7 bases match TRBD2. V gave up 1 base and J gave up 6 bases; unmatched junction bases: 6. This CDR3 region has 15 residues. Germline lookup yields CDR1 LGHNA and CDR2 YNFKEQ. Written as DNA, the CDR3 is TGTGCCAGCAGCCAAGGGTCAGCGGGACTCAATGAGCAGTTCTTC. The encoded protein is CASSQGSAGLNEQFF.

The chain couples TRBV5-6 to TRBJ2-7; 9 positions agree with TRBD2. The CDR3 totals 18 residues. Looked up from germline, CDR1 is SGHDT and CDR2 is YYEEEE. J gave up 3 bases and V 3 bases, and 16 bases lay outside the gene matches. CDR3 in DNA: TGTGCCAGCAGCTCCTACCGTTCGGGAGCGGGAGGCTTCTACGAGCAGTACTTC. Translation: CASSSYRSGAGGFYEQYF.

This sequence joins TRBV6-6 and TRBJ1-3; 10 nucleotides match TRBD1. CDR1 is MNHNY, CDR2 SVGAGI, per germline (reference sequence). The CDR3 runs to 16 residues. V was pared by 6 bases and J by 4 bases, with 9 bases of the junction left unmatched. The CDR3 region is CASRESGTGDGNTIYF. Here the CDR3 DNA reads TGTGCCAGCAGAGAATCCGGGACAGGGGACGGAAACACCATATATTTT.